This T cell receptor beta chain is from a study of OX40 agonist ivuxolimab in advanced cancers. With regard to the full study: Ivuxolimab was an agonistic, fully human IgG2 monoclonal antibody directed against OX40 (CD134), a costimulatory receptor. Intravenous ivuxolimab was administered to patients every 2 weeks at six dose levels: 0.01, 0.1, 0.3, 1.5, 3 and 10 mg/kg. Of the roughly 53 patients in dose escalation, 19 had hepatocellular carcinoma, around 15 had melanoma, 9 had renal cell carcinoma and 9 had head and neck cancer. The dose-escalation cohort was roughly 80% male with a mean age of about 58 years, ranging from roughly 20 to 85. Patients were allowed to have had prior anti-PD-1, anti-PD-L1 or anti-CTLA-4 therapy, and around two fifths of the dose-escalation patients had been treated with checkpoint inhibitors. Partial responses occurred in three dose-escalation patients: two with cutaneous melanoma and one with hepatocellular carcinoma. Peripheral TCRbeta sequencing aimed to test whether ivuxolimab altered TCR sequence diversity and caused clonal T-cell expansion. The paper covers the monotherapy dose-escalation part of the phase I ivuxolimab trial, which included N of about 50 patients. Overall study results and their limits: Antigen specificity was not determined for the clonally expanded peripheral T cells. Low levels of normalized T-cell clonal expansion were also shown by some nonresponding patients. In partial responders in the 0.1-3.0 mg/kg groups, normalized peripheral clonal expansion was found to be among the lowest, especially among CD8+ T cells. After ivuxolimab, CD8+ T cells had more expanded clones than CD4+ T cells on average. At doses of 0.1 to 3.0 mg/kg, clonal expansion of both CD4+ and CD8+ T cells in blood was seen between baseline and week 6.

In its sample, this clone was seen a few times. The antigen it recognizes is unknown. The record has no base qualities; no much larger clone is one base away. Genomic DNA was extracted from sorted cells for sequencing of the TCRbeta CDR3 region. TCRbeta CDR3 regions were sequenced using the immunoSEQ Assay. TCRdb re-hosts the immuneACCESS table, in-frame sequences only. Its copies lack some clones; in the studies checked, an unresolved V gene accounts for under half of them, and the cause for the rest is not known. The table for this sample lists 65,000 to 90,000 clones; 80% to 90% of them were counted only once. Approximately 0.51% of the sample rests with the top ten. Patients with a history of autoimmune disease or receiving systemic immunosuppression were excluded from the trial. Peripheral blood for TCR sequencing was collected from all dose cohorts at baseline, on cycle 4 day 1, and on cycle 7 day 1. Samples were obtained from an open-label, multicenter, first-in-human phase I dose-escalation trial of ivuxolimab. Adults with locally advanced or metastatic melanoma, renal cell, hepatocellular, or head and neck squamous cell carcinoma were enrolled in the trial. Before TCR sequencing, CD4+ T cells and CD8+ T cells from peripheral blood were sorted into separate populations.

CDR3 length: 13 amino acids, cysteine to phenylalanine. Only the CDR3 region is kept as DNA, spanning 39 bases read in frame from base 1. CDR1 MDHEN and CDR2 SYDVKM are derived from the germline V gene. V is reduced by 6 bases and J by 6 bases, leaving a spacing of 12 bases between them. The sequences come from CD4+ or CD8+ T cells sorted from blood, collected in a trial of the OX40 agonist ivuxolimab. The V and J segments used are TRBV28 and TRBJ1-5; there is no confident call for the D gene. The origin of this receptor is an adult with an advanced solid tumor such as melanoma, head and neck, liver or kidney cancer. Read as DNA, the sequence is TGTGCCAGCAGGTCGGGAGTTAGTCAGCCCCAGCATTTT. Its protein is CASRSGVSQPQHF.